In this sample, the clone carrying this T cell receptor beta chain turned up many times. Its specificity is not known. Template switching (which added a universal primer site) was used, and cDNA carried unique molecular identifiers. One entry per CDR3 protein, called by TCRdb with MiXCR from the 5' RACE reads. Of about 150,000 distinct CDR3 sequences in the sample, around 3.5% are singletons; the top ten hold 8.1%. This entry comes from a study of identical twins. Per the germline V gene, CDR1 is MGHRA and CDR2 is YSYEKL. Deletions cut 1 base from V and 6 bases from J, with 18 bases between. The CDR3 has 16 residues. Findings and limits, study-wide: Cross-sectional statistical analysis was relied on for the conclusions, without the same donors being followed.

All donors comprised healthy Caucasians. The sample consisted of memory T cells sorted from blood. The rearrangement uses TRBV4-1 and TRBJ1-1; D remains unclear. The sequence was collected from a man aged 18 to 29 in good health. For the CDR3, the DNA is TGCGCCAGCAGCCAAGTTCGAGCGAGGAAAATCGCTGAAGCTTTCTTT. It specifies CASSQVRARKIAEAFF.